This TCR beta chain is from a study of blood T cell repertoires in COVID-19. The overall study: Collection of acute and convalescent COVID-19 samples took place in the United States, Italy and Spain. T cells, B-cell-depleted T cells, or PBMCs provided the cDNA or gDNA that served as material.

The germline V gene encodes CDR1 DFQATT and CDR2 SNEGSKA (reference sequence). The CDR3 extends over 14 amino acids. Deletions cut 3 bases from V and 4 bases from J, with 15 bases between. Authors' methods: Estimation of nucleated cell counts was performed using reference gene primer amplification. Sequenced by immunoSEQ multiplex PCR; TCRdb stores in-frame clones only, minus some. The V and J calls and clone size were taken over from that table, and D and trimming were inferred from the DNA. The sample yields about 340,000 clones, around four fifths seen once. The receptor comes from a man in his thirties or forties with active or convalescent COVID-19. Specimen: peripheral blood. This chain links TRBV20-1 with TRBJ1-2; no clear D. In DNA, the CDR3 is TGCAGTGCTAGTCCTCCCCGGGTTGGCTATGGCTACACCTTC. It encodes CSASPPRVGYGYTF.